The rows below give T cell receptor beta chains drawn from one sample of a study of human T cells and chemical hapten exposure. Via MiXCR, TCRdb re-called the RACE reads, giving one row per CDR3 protein. The table includes around 110,000 distinct CDR3 sequences, about an eighth detected once. This specimen consisted of whole blood, obtained in connection with sensitization to the hapten diphenylcyclopropenone (DPC). The source of these receptors is a woman aged 50 to 65 with alopecia areata. Some clones in this sample may be carry-over from other donors' samples. The CDR3 runs from the conserved cysteine through the conserved F or W. Fields, in order: clone size, J gene, D gene, V gene, CDR3 protein, CDR3 DNA. The D gene is left open where the match is weak. Only some rows state a clone size, as once, few, many or a class for expanded clones.

many	TRBJ2-5	NA	TRBV7-6	CASSLGGRWETQYF	TGTGCCAGCAGCTTAGGGGGCCGGTGGGAGACCCAGTACTTC
NA	TRBJ1-5	TRBD1	TRBV7-2	CASGGTGNQPQHF	TGTGCCAGCGGGGGGACAGGGAATCAGCCCCAGCATTTT
NA	TRBJ2-7	NA	TRBV28	CASKTSGGPHEQYF	TGTGCCAGCAAGACCTCCGGGGGCCCCCACGAGCAGTACTTC
once	TRBJ1-1	NA	TRBV28	CAVETALNTEAFF	TGTGCGGTAGAGACAGCGTTGAACACTGAAGCTTTCTTT
NA	TRBJ2-3	NA	TRBV7-2	CASSFRAGPTDTQYF	TGTGCCAGCAGCTTTAGGGCGGGACCGACAGATACGCAGTATTTT
many	TRBJ2-6	NA	TRBV2	CASSEVKISGANVLTF	TGTGCCAGCAGTGAGGTTAAGATCTCTGGGGCCAACGTCCTGACTTTC
NA	TRBJ2-7	NA	TRBV27	CASSWGGARWEQYF	TGTGCCAGCAGTTGGGGGGGCGCCAGATGGGAGCAGTACTTC
NA	TRBJ1-3	NA	TRBV28	CASREPTISGNTIYF	TGTGCCAGCAGAGAGCCGACAATCTCTGGAAACACCATATATTTT
many	TRBJ2-2	NA	TRBV7-2	CASSLRVSTGELFF	TGTGCCAGCAGCTTAAGAGTGTCCACCGGGGAGCTGTTTTTT
few	TRBJ2-1	TRBD2	TRBV6-5	CASSYSYTSGRAIDEQFF	TGTGCCAGCAGTTACTCGTACACTAGCGGGAGGGCTATCGATGAGCAGTTCTTC
NA	TRBJ2-1	NA	TRBV5-1	CASRSAGTYNEQFF	TGCGCCAGCAGGTCGGCGGGGACCTACAATGAGCAGTTCTTC
few	TRBJ1-5	TRBD1	TRBV7-2	CASSPWTGGSNQPQHF	TGTGCCAGCAGCCCCTGGACAGGGGGTAGCAATCAGCCCCAGCATTTT
few	TRBJ2-4	NA	TRBV28	CASSGPEAKNIQYF	TGTGCCAGCAGCGGACCCGAAGCCAAAAACATTCAGTACTTC
NA	TRBJ2-7	NA	TRBV2	CASSRTRYEQYF	TGTGCCAGCTCCCGAACTAGATACGAGCAGTACTTC
many	TRBJ1-2	NA	TRBV20-1	CSARGSRERGYTF	TGCAGTGCTAGAGGTAGCAGGGAAAGGGGCTACACCTTC
few	TRBJ2-3	TRBD2	TRBV4-2	CASRGGLWDTQYF	TGTGCCAGCAGGGGAGGGCTTTGGGATACGCAGTATTTT
many	TRBJ1-2	NA	TRBV29-1	CSVAGGYGYTF	TGCAGCGTTGCGGGGGGCTATGGCTACACCTTC
NA	TRBJ2-7	NA	TRBV12-3/TRBV12-4	CASSRGGGTYEQYF	TGTGCCAGCAGCCGCGGAGGGGGTACCTACGAGCAGTACTTC
NA	TRBJ2-5	NA	TRBV28	CASRPGRPGNQYF	TGTGCCAGCAGGCCGGGCAGGCCGGGGAACCAGTACTTC
few	TRBJ1-4	NA	TRBV20-1	CSASWQGEKLFF	TGCAGTGCTAGTTGGCAGGGGGAAAAACTGTTTTTT
many	TRBJ2-7	NA	TRBV12-3/TRBV12-4	CASSLAPGSPADEQYF	TGTGCCAGCAGTTTAGCCCCGGGGAGTCCGGCGGACGAGCAGTACTTC
few	TRBJ1-1	NA	TRBV29-1	CSVDPGLNTEAFF	TGCAGCGTTGACCCCGGACTGAACACTGAAGCTTTCTTT
NA	TRBJ2-7	NA	TRBV6-5	CASSYAQTPSAHEQYF	TGTGCCAGCAGTTACGCACAAACCCCTAGCGCCCACGAGCAGTACTTC
few	TRBJ2-3	NA	TRBV6-5	CASSYQPGVSTDTQYF	TGTGCCAGCAGTTATCAGCCTGGGGTGAGCACAGATACGCAGTATTTT
many	TRBJ2-7	NA	TRBV2	CASMTGLEQYF	TGTGCCAGCATGACAGGACTGGAGCAGTACTTC
NA	TRBJ2-1	TRBD1	TRBV18	CASSPTTGANEQFF	TGTGCCAGCTCACCCACGACAGGGGCTAATGAGCAGTTCTTC
once	TRBJ1-6	NA	TRBV11-2	CACSLAPYNSPLHF	TGTGCCTGCAGCTTAGCCCCCTATAATTCACCCCTCCACTTT
few	TRBJ1-1	NA	TRBV6-1	CASSDRSMNTEAFF	TGTGCCAGCAGTGACCGATCAATGAACACTGAAGCTTTCTTT
few	TRBJ2-7	TRBD1	TRBV29-1	CSVDDRVSEQYF	TGCAGCGTTGATGACAGGGTCAGCGAGCAGTACTTC
NA	TRBJ2-3	NA	TRBV12-3/TRBV12-4	CASSFGSTDTQYF	TGTGCCAGCAGTTTTGGGTCCACAGATACGCAGTATTTT
NA	TRBJ1-4	NA	TRBV2	CASSEEHATNEKLFF	TGTGCCAGCAGTGAGGAGCATGCAACTAATGAAAAACTGTTTTTT
few	TRBJ1-5	NA	TRBV20-1	CSARARVGVLGNQPQHF	TGCAGTGCTAGAGCTAGGGTAGGCGTTCTAGGCAATCAGCCCCAGCATTTT
NA	TRBJ2-7	TRBD2	TRBV6-5	CASSLAGEIYGVYEQYF	TGTGCCAGCAGTCTAGCGGGAGAAATCTATGGCGTCTACGAGCAGTACTTC
many	TRBJ1-5	NA	TRBV7-2	CASSLDGNQPQHF	TGTGCCAGCAGCCTGGACGGTAATCAGCCCCAGCATTTT
NA	TRBJ1-2	NA	TRBV7-6	CASSSGVGYGYTF	TGTGCCAGCAGCTCAGGGGTCGGCTATGGCTACACCTTC
NA	TRBJ2-1	TRBD2	TRBV12-3/TRBV12-4	CASSLTAGGNEQFF	TGTGCCAGCAGTTTAACAGCGGGGGGTAATGAGCAGTTCTTC
many	TRBJ1-4	NA	TRBV3-1	CASSPDSGSEKLFF	TGTGCCAGCAGCCCCGACAGCGGTTCGGAAAAACTGTTTTTT
few	TRBJ1-1	NA	TRBV28	CASRIRQENTEAFF	TGTGCCAGCAGAATCAGGCAAGAGAACACTGAAGCTTTCTTT